The 14 T cell receptor beta chains listed next were all sequenced from one sample in a study of shared clonotypes between healthy human individuals. TCRdb keeps only in-frame clones here, not all; method: immunoSEQ multiplex PCR. The table shows roughly 700,000 clones, with around 72% occurring only once. The sample comprised memory CD4+ T cells sorted from blood. Indicated subset: CD45RA-negative fraction. These receptors all come from a woman in her thirties in good health.

This clone was observed many times. The chain links TRBV9 to TRBJ1-1; D is ambiguous. Germline V lookup: CDR1 SGDLS, CDR2 YYNGEE. Trimming took 4 bases from V and 2 from J, leaving 15 bases between them. CDR3 size: 15 residues. The CDR3 loop is CASSPVKYSNTEAFF. The CDR3 DNA reads as TGTGCCAGCAGCCCCGTAAAATACAGCAACACTGAAGCTTTCTTT.

Turning to this clone: A read error may account for a junction end that differs from germline. CDR3 amino acids: CAWSIQRGVNF. The CDR3, as DNA: TGTGCCTGGAGTATCCAGAGAGGTGTTAACTTC. The chain has TRBV30 and TRBJ2-5; D not certain. Looked up from germline, CDR1 is GTSNPN and CDR2 is SVGIG (reference sequence). This CDR3 has 11 amino acids.

Here the CDR3 DNA reads TGCAGCGCGACGACAGGGACCTACGAGCAGTACTTC. Translated, it gives CSATTGTYEQYF. The rearrangement joins TRBV29-1 to TRBJ2-7; 7 positions agree with TRBD1. The V and J ends lost 7 bases and 2 bases, in that order; junction bases with no gene match: 5. Per the germline V gene, CDR1 is SQVTM and CDR2 is ANQGSEA. The CDR3 is 12 amino acids.

This clone is a singleton in its sample. It is likely a read error: a sequence one base away is far more abundant. Other DNA sequences in this specimen translate into the identical CDR3. The chain employs TRBV28 and TRBJ2-1; 7 bases fit TRBD1. The germline CDR1 and CDR2 sequences are MDHEN and SYDVKM. V lost 6 bases and J lost 5; bases outside the gene matches: 4. CDR3 length: 13 amino acids. The CDR3 bases are TGTGCCAGCAGCTCGGGACAGCACAATGAGCAGTTCTTC. Translating it yields CASSSGQHNEQFF. The complete variable domain, with remaining parts taken from reference TRBV28 and TRBJ2-1, reads DVKVTQSSRYLVKRTGEKVFLECVQDMDHENMFWYRQDPGLGLRLIYFSYDVKMKEKGDIPEGYSVSREKKERFSLILESASTNQTSMYLCASSSGQHNEQFFGPGTRLTVL.

This clone appeared a few times. The chain combines TRBV7-6 with TRBJ2-5, with a tentative D call TRBD2 (7 bases). The CDR3 spans 15 residues. CDR1 is SGHVS and CDR2 is FNYEAQ in the germline V gene. V was shortened by 5 bases and J by 3 bases, with 16 bases between the two germline ends. The CDR3 protein is CASSLGTGREETQYF. CDR3 coding DNA: TGTGCCAGCAGCCTGGGCACAGGGAGGGAAGAGACCCAGTACTTC.

The chain is built from TRBV7-2 and TRBJ2-6; no reliable D call. Between the trimmed V and J ends, which lost 5 bases and 2 bases, there was a span of 4 bases. Germline loops: CDR1 SGHTA, CDR2 FQGNSA. The CDR3 length is 13 residues. The CDR3 spells CASSRPGANVLTF. In DNA form, the CDR3 reads TGTGCCAGCAGCAGACCTGGGGCCAACGTCCTGACTTTC.

The CDR3 region has the DNA TGTGCCAGTAGTCCTGATAGAAGCGGGGATAGCACAGATACGCAGTATTTT. Protein sequence: CASSPDRSGDSTDTQYF. This chain joins TRBV19 and TRBJ2-3; 7 bases match TRBD2. The CDR3 runs 17 residues. V gave up 5 bases and J gave up 0 bases; unmatched junction bases: 11. CDR1 is LNHDA, CDR2 SQIVND, per germline (reference sequence).

The chain has TRBV5-1 and TRBJ2-3; a possible D gene is TRBD1 (5 bases). Trimming left V 5 bases short and J 1 base short, with 14 bases between. The V gene's germline CDR1 is SGHRS and CDR2 YFSETQ. CDR3 length: 15 amino acids. The CDR3 here is CASSSNVGGTDTQYF. CDR3 bases: TGCGCCAGCAGTTCGAATGTAGGGGGCACAGATACGCAGTATTTT.

A single count supports this clone. The identical CDR3 is also encoded by other nucleotide sequences in the sample. J is TRBJ1-5 and V is TRBV2, with a possible D match to TRBD1 (6 bases). Trimming cost V 4 bases and J 0 bases, with 10 bases left between them. Germline V gene sequence: CDR1 SNHLY, CDR2 FYNNEI. CDR3 length: 15 residues. CDR3 sequence (DNA): TGTGCCAGCAGTGCGTACAGGGATAGCAATCAGCCCCAGCATTTT. Amino acids: CASSAYRDSNQPQHF.

This clone has a single count. The gene calls are TRBV10-1 and TRBJ2-7, with 12 bases identical to TRBD2. The V gene end was trimmed by 2 bases and the J gene end by 13 bases; junction bases not matched to a gene: 6. This CDR3 region has 13 residues. Germline CDR1 is WNHNN and CDR2 is SYGVQD (reference sequence). The CDR3 is CASSELAGGTYYF. CDR3 in DNA: TGCGCCAGCAGTGAGCTAGCGGGAGGGACATATTACTTC.

The chain is built from TRBV5-4 and TRBJ2-1; D gene ambiguous. The CDR3 has 12 amino acids. V was clipped by 2 bases and J by 6 bases, with 6 bases between them. Germline V gene lookup returns CDR1 SGHNT and CDR2 YYREEE (reference sequence). The CDR3 DNA reads TGTGCCAGCAGCTTCGTCAGCAATGAGCAGTTCTTC. As protein: CASSFVSNEQFF.

The V and J genes are TRBV28 and TRBJ1-1, with 12 nucleotides matching TRBD1. The CDR3 totals 17 residues. The J segment lost 1 base and the V segment lost 5 bases, leaving 8 bases of the junction unmatched. Germline CDR1 and CDR2: MDHEN and SYDVKM. The CDR3 loop reads CASSGSGQGAQNTEAFF. DNA of the CDR3: TGTGCCAGCAGTGGATCGGGACAGGGGGCGCAGAACACTGAAGCTTTCTTT.

The rearrangement links TRBV2 to TRBJ1-2; 9 bases align to TRBD1. CDR3 length: 17 residues. Germline trimming cut 10 bases from V and 4 bases from J; bases unmatched to any gene: 19. Germline values: CDR1 SNHLY, CDR2 FYNNEI. CDR3 loop: CATVWGQGAQRLYGYTF. The DNA of the CDR3 is TGTGCCACCGTCTGGGGACAGGGCGCTCAACGCCTCTATGGCTACACCTTC.

The table lists this clone with a few counts. The rearrangement links TRBV29-1 to TRBJ2-1; TRBD2 agrees at 7 bases. CDR1 and CDR2 (germline): SQVTM, ANQGSEA. V lost 8 bases and J lost 9; bases outside the gene matches: 16. The CDR3 is made up of 14 amino acids. As DNA, the CDR3 is TGCAGCACCAGAGCGGGAACCGGTCGAGGTGAGCAGTTCTTC. It specifies CSTRAGTGRGEQFF.